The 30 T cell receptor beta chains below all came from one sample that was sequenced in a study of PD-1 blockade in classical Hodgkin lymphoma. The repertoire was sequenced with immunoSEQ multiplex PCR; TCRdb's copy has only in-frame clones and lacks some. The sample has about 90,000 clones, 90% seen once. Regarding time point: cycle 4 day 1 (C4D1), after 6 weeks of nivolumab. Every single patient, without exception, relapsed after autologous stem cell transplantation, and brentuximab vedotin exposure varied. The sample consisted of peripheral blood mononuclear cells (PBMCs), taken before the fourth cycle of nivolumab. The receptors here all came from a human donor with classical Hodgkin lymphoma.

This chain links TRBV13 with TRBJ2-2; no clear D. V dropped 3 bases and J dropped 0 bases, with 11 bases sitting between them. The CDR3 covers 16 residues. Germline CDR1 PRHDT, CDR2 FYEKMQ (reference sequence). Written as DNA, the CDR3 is TGTGCCAGCAGCTTGCGGACGGTTACGAACACCGGGGAGCTGTTTTTT. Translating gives CASSLRTVTNTGELFF. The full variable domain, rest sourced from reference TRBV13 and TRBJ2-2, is AAGVIQSPRHLIKEKRETATLKCYPIPRHDTVYWYQQGPGQDPQFLISFYEKMQSDKGSIPDRFSAQQFSDYHSELNMSSLELGDSALYFCASSLRTVTNTGELFFGEGSRLTVL.

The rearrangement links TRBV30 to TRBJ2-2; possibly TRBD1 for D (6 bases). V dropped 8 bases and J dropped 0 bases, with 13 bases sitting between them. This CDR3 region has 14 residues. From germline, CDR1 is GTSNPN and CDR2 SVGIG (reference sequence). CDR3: CALKGQSNTGELFF. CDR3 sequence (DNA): TGTGCCCTTAAAGGACAGTCGAACACCGGGGAGCTGTTTTTT.

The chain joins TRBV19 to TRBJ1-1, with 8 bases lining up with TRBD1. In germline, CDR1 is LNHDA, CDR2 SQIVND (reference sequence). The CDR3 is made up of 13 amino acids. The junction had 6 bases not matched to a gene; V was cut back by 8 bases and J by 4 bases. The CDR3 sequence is CASATGGSTEAFF. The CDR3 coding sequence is TGTGCCAGTGCAACAGGGGGTTCCACTGAAGCTTTCTTT.

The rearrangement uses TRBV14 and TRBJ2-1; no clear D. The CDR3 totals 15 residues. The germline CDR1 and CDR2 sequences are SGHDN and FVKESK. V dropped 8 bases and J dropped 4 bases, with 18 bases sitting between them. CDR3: CASGSRLDIYNEQFF. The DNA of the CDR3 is TGTGCCAGCGGATCCCGCCTTGACATTTACAATGAGCAGTTCTTC. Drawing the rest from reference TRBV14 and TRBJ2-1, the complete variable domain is EAGVTQFPSHSVIEKGQTVTLRCDPISGHDNLYWYRRVMGKEIKFLLHFVKESKQDESGMPNNRFLAERTGGTYSTLKVQPAELEDSGVYFCASGSRLDIYNEQFFGPGTRLTVL.

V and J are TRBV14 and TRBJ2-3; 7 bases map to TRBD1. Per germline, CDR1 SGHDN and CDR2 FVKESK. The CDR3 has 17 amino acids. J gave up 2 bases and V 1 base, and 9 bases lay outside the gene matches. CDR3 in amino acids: CASSQVITGVSTDTQYF. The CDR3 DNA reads TGTGCCAGCAGCCAAGTAATAACAGGGGTTTCCACAGATACGCAGTATTTT.

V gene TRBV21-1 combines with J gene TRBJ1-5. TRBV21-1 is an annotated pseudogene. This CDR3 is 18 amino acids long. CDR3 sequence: CASSLKGGTEHSNQPQHF. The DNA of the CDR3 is TGTGCCAGCAGTTTAAAAGGAGGGACTGAACATAGCAATCAGCCCCAGCATTTT.

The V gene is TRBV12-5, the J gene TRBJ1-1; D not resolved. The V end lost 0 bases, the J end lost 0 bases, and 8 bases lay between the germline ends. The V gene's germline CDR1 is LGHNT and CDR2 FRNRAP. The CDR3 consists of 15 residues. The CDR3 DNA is TGTGCTAGTGGTTTGGTCTACGGCATGAACACTGAAGCTTTCTTT. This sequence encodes CASGLVYGMNTEAFF.

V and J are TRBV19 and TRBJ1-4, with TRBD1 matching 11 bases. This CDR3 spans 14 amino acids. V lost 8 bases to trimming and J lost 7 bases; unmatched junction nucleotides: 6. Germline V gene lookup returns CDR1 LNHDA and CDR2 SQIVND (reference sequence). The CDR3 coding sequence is TGTGCCAGTGGCTCCGGGACAGGGGGTGAAAAACTGTTTTTT. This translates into CASGSGTGGEKLFF.

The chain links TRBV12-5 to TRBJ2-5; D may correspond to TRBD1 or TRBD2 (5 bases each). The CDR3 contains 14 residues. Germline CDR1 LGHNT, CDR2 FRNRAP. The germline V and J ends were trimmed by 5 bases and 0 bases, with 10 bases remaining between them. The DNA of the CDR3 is TGTGCTAGTGGTCCAGGGACGGACCAAGAGACCCAGTACTTC. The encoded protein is CASGPGTDQETQYF.

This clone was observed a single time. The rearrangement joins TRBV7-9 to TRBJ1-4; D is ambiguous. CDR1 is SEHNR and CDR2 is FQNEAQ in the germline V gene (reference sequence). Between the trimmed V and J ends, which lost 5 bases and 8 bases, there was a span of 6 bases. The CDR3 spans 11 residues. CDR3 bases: TGTGCCAGCAGCCCGATAGAAAAACTGTTTTTT. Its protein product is CASSPIEKLFF.

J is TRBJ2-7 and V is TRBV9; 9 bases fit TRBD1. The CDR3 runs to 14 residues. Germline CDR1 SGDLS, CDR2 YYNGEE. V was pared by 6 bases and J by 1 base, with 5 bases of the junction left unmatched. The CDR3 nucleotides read TGTGCCAGCACCAAGACAGGGGGTTCCTACGAGCAGTACTTC. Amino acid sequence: CASTKTGGSYEQYF.

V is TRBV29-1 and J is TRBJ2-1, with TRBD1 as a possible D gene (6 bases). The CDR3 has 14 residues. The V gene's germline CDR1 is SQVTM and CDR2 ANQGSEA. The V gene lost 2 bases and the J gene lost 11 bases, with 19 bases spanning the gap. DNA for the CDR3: TGCAGCGTTGAAAACGAGGGGTACAGGGCGAAGCAGTTCTTC. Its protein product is CSVENEGYRAKQFF.

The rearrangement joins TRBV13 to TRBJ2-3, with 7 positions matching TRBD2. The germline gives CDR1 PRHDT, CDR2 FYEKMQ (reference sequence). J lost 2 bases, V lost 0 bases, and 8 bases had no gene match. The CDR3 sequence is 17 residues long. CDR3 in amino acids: CASSLGESGVNTDTQYF. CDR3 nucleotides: TGTGCCAGCAGCTTAGGCGAGAGCGGGGTCAACACAGATACGCAGTATTTT.

In nucleotides, the CDR3 is TGTGCCAGCAGCCTAGGACAGACCAAAGCTTTCTTT. Residues: CASSLGQTKAFF. The V call is TRBV6-5, the J call TRBJ1-1, with D possibly being TRBD1 (6 bases). CDR1 is MNHEY, CDR2 SVGAGI, per germline. V was trimmed by 6 bases and J by 9 bases, leaving 14 bases between them. The CDR3 is made up of 12 amino acids.

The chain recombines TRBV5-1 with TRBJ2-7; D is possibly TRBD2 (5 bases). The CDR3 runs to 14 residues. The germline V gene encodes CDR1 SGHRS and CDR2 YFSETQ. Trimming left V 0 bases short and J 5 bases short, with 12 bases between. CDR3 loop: CASSLVGVVHEQYF. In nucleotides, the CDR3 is TGCGCCAGCAGCTTGGTCGGGGTGGTCCACGAGCAGTACTTC. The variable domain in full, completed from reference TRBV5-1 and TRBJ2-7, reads KAGVTQTPRYLIKTRGQQVTLSCSPISGHRSVSWYQQTPGQGLQFLFEYFSETQRNKGNFPGRFSGRQFSNSRSEMNVSTLELGDSALYLCASSLVGVVHEQYFGPGTRLTVT.

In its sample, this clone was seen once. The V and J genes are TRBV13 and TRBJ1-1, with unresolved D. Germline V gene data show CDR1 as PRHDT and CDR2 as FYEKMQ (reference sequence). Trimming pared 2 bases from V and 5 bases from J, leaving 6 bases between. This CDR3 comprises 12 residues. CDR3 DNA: TGTGCCAGCAGCTTAATCGGAACTGAAGCTTTCTTT. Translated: CASSLIGTEAFF.

DNA of the CDR3: TGTGCCAGCAGCCAAAGGCCTACGACGCGCACAGATACGCAGTATTTT. This codes for CASSQRPTTRTDTQYF. V usage is TRBV7-2 and J usage is TRBJ2-3, with D uncertain. Germline V lookup: CDR1 SGHTA, CDR2 FQGNSA. The V end lost 5 bases, the J end lost 1 base, and 16 bases lay between the germline ends. This CDR3 has 16 residues.

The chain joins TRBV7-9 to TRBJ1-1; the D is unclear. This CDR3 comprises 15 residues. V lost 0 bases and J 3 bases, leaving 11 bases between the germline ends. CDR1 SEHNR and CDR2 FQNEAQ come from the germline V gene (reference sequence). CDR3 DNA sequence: TGTGCCAGCAGCTTAGCGGGCAGAGCGGACACTGAAGCTTTCTTT. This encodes CASSLAGRADTEAFF.

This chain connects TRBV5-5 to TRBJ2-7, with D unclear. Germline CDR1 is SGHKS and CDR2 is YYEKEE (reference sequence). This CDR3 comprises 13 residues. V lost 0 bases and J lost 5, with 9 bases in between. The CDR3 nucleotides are TGTGCCAGCAGCTTGGTGTCGGGCCACGAGCAGTACTTC. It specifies CASSLVSGHEQYF.

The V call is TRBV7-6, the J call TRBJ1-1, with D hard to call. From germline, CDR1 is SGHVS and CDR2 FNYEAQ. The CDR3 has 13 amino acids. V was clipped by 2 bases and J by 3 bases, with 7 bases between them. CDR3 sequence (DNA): TGTGCCAGCAGCTTAAATCAAGACACTGAAGCTTTCTTT. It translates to CASSLNQDTEAFF.

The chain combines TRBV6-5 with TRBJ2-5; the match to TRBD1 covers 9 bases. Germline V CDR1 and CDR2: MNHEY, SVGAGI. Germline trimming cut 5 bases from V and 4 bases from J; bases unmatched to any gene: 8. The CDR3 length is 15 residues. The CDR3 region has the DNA TGTGCCAGCAGTCTACCCGGACAGGGGAGAGAGACCCAGTACTTC. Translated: CASSLPGQGRETQYF.

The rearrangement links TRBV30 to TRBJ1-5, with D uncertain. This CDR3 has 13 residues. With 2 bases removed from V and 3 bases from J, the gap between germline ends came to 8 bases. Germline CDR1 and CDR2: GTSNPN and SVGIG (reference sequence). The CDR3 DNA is TGTGCCTGGAGTATTGATCACAATCAGCCCCAGCATTTT. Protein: CAWSIDHNQPQHF.

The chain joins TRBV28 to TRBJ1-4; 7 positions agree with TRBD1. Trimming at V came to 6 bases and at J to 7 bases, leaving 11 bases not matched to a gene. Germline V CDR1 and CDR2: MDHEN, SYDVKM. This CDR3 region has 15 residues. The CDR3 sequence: CASSSTGAESEKLFF. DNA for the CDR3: TGTGCCAGCAGCTCCACAGGGGCGGAGAGTGAAAAACTGTTTTTT.

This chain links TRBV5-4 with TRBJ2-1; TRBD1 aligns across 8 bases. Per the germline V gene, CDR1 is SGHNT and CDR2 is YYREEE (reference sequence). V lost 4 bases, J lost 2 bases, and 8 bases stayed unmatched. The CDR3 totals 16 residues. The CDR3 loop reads CASSGATGVPYNEQFF. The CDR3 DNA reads TGTGCCAGCAGCGGCGCGACAGGGGTGCCCTACAATGAGCAGTTCTTC.

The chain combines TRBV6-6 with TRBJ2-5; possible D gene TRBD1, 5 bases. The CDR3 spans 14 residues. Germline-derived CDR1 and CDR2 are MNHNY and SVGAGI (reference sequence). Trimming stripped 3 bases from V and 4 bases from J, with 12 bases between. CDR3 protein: CASSYYSQGETQYF. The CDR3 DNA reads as TGTGCCAGCAGTTATTACAGTCAGGGAGAGACCCAGTACTTC.

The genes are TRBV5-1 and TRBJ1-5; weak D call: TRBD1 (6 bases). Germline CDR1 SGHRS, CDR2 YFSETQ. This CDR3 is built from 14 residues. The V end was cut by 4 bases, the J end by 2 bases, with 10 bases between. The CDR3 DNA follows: TGCGCCAGCAGCGACTCAGGGGGCAATCAGCCCCAGCATTTT. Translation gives CASSDSGGNQPQHF. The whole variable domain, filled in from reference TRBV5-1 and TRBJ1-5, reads KAGVTQTPRYLIKTRGQQVTLSCSPISGHRSVSWYQQTPGQGLQFLFEYFSETQRNKGNFPGRFSGRQFSNSRSEMNVSTLELGDSALYLCASSDSGGNQPQHFGDGTRLSIL.

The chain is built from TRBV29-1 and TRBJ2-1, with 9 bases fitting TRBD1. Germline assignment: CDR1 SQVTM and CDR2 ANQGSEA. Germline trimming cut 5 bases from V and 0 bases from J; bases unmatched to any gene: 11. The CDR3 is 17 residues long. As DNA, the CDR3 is TGCAGCGTTAAAACCGGGACAGGGTTACACTCCTACAATGAGCAGTTCTTC. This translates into CSVKTGTGLHSYNEQFF.

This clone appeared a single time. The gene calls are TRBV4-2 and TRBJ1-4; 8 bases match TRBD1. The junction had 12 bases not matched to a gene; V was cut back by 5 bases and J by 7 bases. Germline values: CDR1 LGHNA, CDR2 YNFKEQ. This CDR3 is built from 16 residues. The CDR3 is CASSLAPGQGSEKLFF. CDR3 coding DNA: TGTGCCAGCAGCTTGGCCCCTGGACAGGGCAGTGAAAAACTGTTTTTT.

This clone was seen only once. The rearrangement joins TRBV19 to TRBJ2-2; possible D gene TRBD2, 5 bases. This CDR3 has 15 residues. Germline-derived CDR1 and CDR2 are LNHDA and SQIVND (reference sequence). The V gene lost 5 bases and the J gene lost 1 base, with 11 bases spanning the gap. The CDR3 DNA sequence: TGTGCCAGTAGTGTGGAGGCCCGGAACACCGGGGAGCTGTTTTTT. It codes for CASSVEARNTGELFF.

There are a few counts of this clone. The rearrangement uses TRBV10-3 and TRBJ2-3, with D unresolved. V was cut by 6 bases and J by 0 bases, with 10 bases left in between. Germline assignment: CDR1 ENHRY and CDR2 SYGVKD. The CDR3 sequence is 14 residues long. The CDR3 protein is CAISPSSSTDTQYF. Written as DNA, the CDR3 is TGTGCCATCAGCCCCTCTTCTAGCACAGATACGCAGTATTTT.